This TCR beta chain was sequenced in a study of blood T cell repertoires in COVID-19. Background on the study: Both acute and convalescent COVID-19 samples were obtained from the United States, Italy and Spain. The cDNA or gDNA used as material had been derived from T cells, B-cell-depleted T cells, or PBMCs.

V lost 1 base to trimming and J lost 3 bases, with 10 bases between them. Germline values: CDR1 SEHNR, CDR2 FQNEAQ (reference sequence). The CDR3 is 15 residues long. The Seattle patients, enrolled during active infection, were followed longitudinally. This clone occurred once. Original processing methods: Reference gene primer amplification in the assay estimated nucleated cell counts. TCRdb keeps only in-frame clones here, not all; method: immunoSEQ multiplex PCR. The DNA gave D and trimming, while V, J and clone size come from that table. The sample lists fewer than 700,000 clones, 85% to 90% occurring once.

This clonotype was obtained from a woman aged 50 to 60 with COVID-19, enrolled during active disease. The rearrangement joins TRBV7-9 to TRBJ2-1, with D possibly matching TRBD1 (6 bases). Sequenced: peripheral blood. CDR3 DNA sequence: TGTGCCAGCAGCTTAGTACAGGGTTACTACAATGAGCAGTTCTTC. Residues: CASSLVQGYYNEQFF.